This TCR beta chain originates from a study of blood T cell repertoires in COVID-19. Study-wide context: Sources were T cells, B-cell-depleted T cells, or PBMCs; the material itself was cDNA or gDNA.

The CDR3 sequence is 13 residues long. V lost 1 base and J lost 8; bases outside the gene matches: 0. Participant-given clinical history determined each cohort assignment. Sequencing was performed with immunoSEQ multiplex PCR; in TCRdb, only in-frame clones are kept and a portion is missing. The sample lists fewer than 250,000 clones, roughly 86% occurring once. Regarding this clone: The same CDR3 arises from other DNA sequences in this sample as well.

What was sequenced was PBMCs or T cells enriched from blood (not recorded which). The TCR originated in a woman aged 25-40 years with acute COVID-19. The chain carries TRBV12-3 or TRBV12-4 and TRBJ1-4, with 8 bases aligning to TRBD1. CDR3 DNA: TGTGCCAGCAGTTTAGGACAGGGGGAAAAACTGTTTTTT. It specifies CASSLGQGEKLFF.